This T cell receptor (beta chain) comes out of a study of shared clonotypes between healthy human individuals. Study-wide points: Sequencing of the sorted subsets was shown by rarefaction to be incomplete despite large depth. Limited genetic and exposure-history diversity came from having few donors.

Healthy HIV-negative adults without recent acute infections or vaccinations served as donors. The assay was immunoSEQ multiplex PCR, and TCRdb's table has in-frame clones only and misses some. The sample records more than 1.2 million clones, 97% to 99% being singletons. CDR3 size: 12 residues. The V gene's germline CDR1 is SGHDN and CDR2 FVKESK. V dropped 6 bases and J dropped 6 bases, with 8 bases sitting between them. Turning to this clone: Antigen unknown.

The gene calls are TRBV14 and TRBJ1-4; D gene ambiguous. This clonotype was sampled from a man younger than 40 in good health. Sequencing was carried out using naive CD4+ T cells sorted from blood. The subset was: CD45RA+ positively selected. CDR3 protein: CASRREHEKLFF. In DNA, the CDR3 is TGTGCCAGCAGGAGGGAACATGAAAAACTGTTTTTT.